These 3 T cell receptor beta chains came from one sample sequenced in a study of blood T cell repertoires in COVID-19. TCRdb's copy holds only in-frame clones and misses some; the assay was immunoSEQ multiplex PCR. The sample carries approximately 180,000 clones, around 85% recorded once. Sequences were obtained from PBMCs or T cells enriched from blood (not recorded which). These receptors came from a man in his forties or fifties who had recovered from COVID-19.

V is TRBV12-3 or TRBV12-4 and J is TRBJ1-1; unclear D gene. This CDR3 comprises 13 residues. The V gene lost 1 base and the J gene lost 5 bases, with 8 bases spanning the gap. The CDR3 DNA reads as TGTGCCAGCAGTTTAGGTTCGGGGACTGAAGCTTTCTTT. Residues: CASSLGSGTEAFF.

This chain uses TRBV5-1 with TRBJ2-7; D is perhaps TRBD2 (5 bases). Per the germline V gene, CDR1 is SGHRS and CDR2 is YFSETQ. The CDR3 extends over 16 amino acids. Trimming removed 0 bases at V and 0 bases at J, with 13 bases between. CDR3 in amino acids: CASSLGSGYSSYEQYF. CDR3 sequence (DNA): TGCGCCAGCAGCTTGGGAAGCGGCTATAGCTCCTACGAGCAGTACTTC.

This chain links TRBV27 with TRBJ2-3, with D perhaps TRBD1 (6 bases). The ends were cut back, 4 bases at V and 4 bases at J, with 12 bases in the middle. The CDR3 length is 14 residues. The germline V gene encodes CDR1 MNHEY and CDR2 SMNVEV (reference sequence). The DNA of the CDR3 is TGTGCCAGCAGTTCAGGACAGCTTCCAGATACGCAGTATTTT. The encoded protein is CASSSGQLPDTQYF.